Each of the 14 T cell receptor beta chains below was sequenced from the same sample in a study of T cell clusters in autoimmune cytopenias. TRB amplification used approximately 250 ng of peripheral blood genomic DNA. Multiplex touch-down PCR amplified TRB using TRB-A and TRB-B pools in one tube. No DNA is given; TCRdb re-called the multiplex PCR reads and lists each CDR3 protein once. Its clone listing holds around 5,700 distinct CDR3 sequences. Sequencing used peripheral blood. The receptor source for this set is a human donor with an autoimmune cytopenia or autoimmune hepatitis (not recorded which).

The chain combines TRBV4-3 with TRBJ2-3; TCRdb picks TRBD2, but there is no DNA to check that call. This CDR3 is built from 14 residues. Germline CDR1 reads LGHNA; CDR2 reads YSLEER. CDR3: CASSKTSGGDTQYF.

This chain joins TRBV18 and TRBJ1-5. The CDR3 has 14 amino acids. Germline CDR1 is KGHSH and CDR2 is LQKENI. The CDR3: CASSQGNSNQPQHF.

V is TRBV7-2 and J is TRBJ2-7; TCRdb lists TRBD2, though no DNA is available to test this call. This CDR3 has 17 residues. Looked up from germline, CDR1 is SGHTA and CDR2 is FQGNSA. The CDR3 here is CASSLGLARGAIRGQYF.

This clonotype shows up as medium-sized by frequency. V and J are TRBV30 and TRBJ2-5; TCRdb gives TRBD1 as the D gene, but with no DNA this cannot be confirmed. Germline assignment: CDR1 GTSNPN and CDR2 SVGIG (reference sequence). This CDR3 has 15 amino acids. The CDR3 is CAWSVWAPGVETQYF.

The chain uses TRBV4-2 and TRBJ2-1; absent DNA, TCRdb's TRBD2 call cannot be checked. The CDR3 runs 16 residues. The germline gives CDR1 LGHNA, CDR2 YNFKEQ. CDR3 amino acids: CASSQEAGLSYNEQFF.

The chain is built from TRBV7-2 and TRBJ2-3. This CDR3 has 16 residues. Per germline, CDR1 SGHTA and CDR2 FQGNSA. The CDR3 protein is CASSLGLAGGTDTQYF.

This clonotype registers medium-sized by frequency. The chain employs TRBV6-2 or TRBV6-3 and TRBJ2-1. Germline CDR1 is MNHEY and CDR2 is SVGEGT. The CDR3 is 14 residues long. CDR3 sequence reads: CASSYLLGRSEQFF.

The rearrangement joins TRBV5-1 to TRBJ2-5; checking the TCRdb D call of TRBD2 is not possible without DNA. The CDR3 spans 15 residues. CDR1 and CDR2 from the germline V gene are SGHRS and YFSETQ. The CDR3 loop is CASSPRPLAEETQYF. Looking up the rest from reference TRBV5-1 and TRBJ2-5 gives the full variable domain: KAGVTQTPRYLIKTRGQQVTLSCSPISGHRSVSWYQQTPGQGLQFLFEYFSETQRNKGNFPGRFSGRQFSNSRSEMNVSTLELGDSALYLCASSPRPLAEETQYFGPGTRLLVL.

The chain links TRBV7-9 to TRBJ2-5; lacking DNA, the TRBD1 call made by TCRdb goes unchecked. The length of the CDR3 is 13 residues. Germline CDR1 is SEHNR and CDR2 is FQNEAQ (reference sequence). The CDR3 spells CASSKDSQETQYF.

Judged by frequency, this clonotype is medium-sized. This sequence joins TRBV18 and TRBJ2-1; the D gene TCRdb calls, TRBD2, cannot be checked with no DNA. The length of the CDR3 is 15 residues. Germline V lookup: CDR1 KGHSH, CDR2 LQKENI. The CDR3 here is CASSPPSGGPGEQFF.

In terms of frequency, this clonotype is medium-sized. The chain links TRBV19 to TRBJ2-1; TCRdb outputs TRBD2, but without DNA this stays unchecked. The CDR3 extends over 15 amino acids. Germline V gene data show CDR1 as LNHDA and CDR2 as SQIVND (reference sequence). Here the CDR3 reads CASKTSSGGYNEQFF.

V usage is TRBV11-2 and J usage is TRBJ2-2. Germline V lookup: CDR1 SGHAT, CDR2 FQNNGV. The CDR3 has 15 amino acids. CDR3 protein: CASSFIRSHRGELFF.

Frequency places this clonotype as medium-sized (0.01 to 0.1%). The gene calls are TRBV6-1 and TRBJ2-2. The CDR3 length is 14 residues. Germline lookup yields CDR1 MNHNS and CDR2 SASEGT. The CDR3 loop reads CASSVLSDTGELFF.

Its frequency marks this clonotype as medium-sized. The rearrangement joins TRBV6-1 to TRBJ1-3; the TCRdb D gene call, TRBD1, has no DNA to confirm it. There are 15 residues in the CDR3. CDR1 is MNHNS, CDR2 SASEGT, per germline. Here the CDR3 reads CASSEFPAAGNTIYF.